This TCR beta chain was sequenced for a study of blood T cell repertoires in COVID-19. In germline, CDR1 is SGHRS, CDR2 YFSETQ. The CDR3 is 17 amino acids. V was trimmed by 3 bases and J by 1 base, leaving 17 bases between them. TCRdb keeps only in-frame clones here, not all; method: immunoSEQ multiplex PCR. The table includes about 160,000 clones, under 90% detected once. The clonotype was recovered from a woman older than 75 with active or convalescent COVID-19. This sequence joins TRBV5-1 and TRBJ1-3; D unresolved. Sequenced sample: peripheral blood. CDR3 region: CASSSSGGWTSGNTIYF. CDR3 DNA: TGCGCCAGCAGCTCGTCAGGAGGGTGGACTTCTGGAAACACCATATATTTT.